Sequencing of this T cell receptor (beta chain) was carried out in a study of vaccination and CD4 T cells after COVID-19. In the study overall: Stimuli were overlapping spike peptide pools of SARS-CoV-2 and three common cold coronaviruses (HCoV-NL63, HCoV-OC43, HCoV-229E).

Treatment in this sample: approximately nine-day PBMC culture with coronavirus spike peptide pools or control peptides (ViraFEST assay). Findings of the study overall: Convalescent patients studied were relatively few, and early post-infection timepoints were absent.

Notes on this clonotype: Its cognate antigen is unknown.

Cultured CD4+ T cell DNA underwent sequencing with the Oncomine TCR Beta short-read assay. TCRdb independently ran MiXCR on the PCR reads; one entry per CDR3 protein. The sample holds about 14,000 distinct CDR3 sequences, approximately 55% seen once. CDR3 length: 15 amino acids. CDR1 and CDR2 from the germline V gene are SEHNR and FQNEAQ (reference sequence). The V gene end was trimmed by 4 bases and the J gene end by 0 bases; junction bases not matched to a gene: 2. The source is a human donor who had recovered from COVID-19. The chain carries TRBV7-9 and TRBJ2-1; the match to TRBD2 covers 8 bases. Sequenced material: CD4+ T cells from blood, cultured in vitro, taken before SARS-CoV-2 vaccination. The CDR3 here is CASSSRGVSYNEQFF. The DNA of the CDR3 is TGTGCCAGCAGCTCGCGGGGGGTCTCCTACAATGAGCAGTTCTTC.